This TCR beta chain was obtained from a study of cytomegalovirus exposure and HLA in healthy donors. General observations from the study: The study designated 160 or so TCR beta chains cytomegalovirus-associated. The majority of CMV-associated TCR beta chains were reported as apparently HLA-restricted in a later analysis. A prior analysis recorded that most TCR beta V segments were productive about 87% or about 30% of the time.

On this clone: The antigen is not known.

V lost 2 bases, J lost 4 bases, and 14 bases lay in between. CDR3 length: 16 amino acids. The germline gives CDR1 SGHVS, CDR2 FQNEAQ. PCR amplification relied on 60 Vbeta primers (plus 13 Jbeta primers). Sequencing used immunoSEQ multiplex PCR; TCRdb keeps in-frame clones, though not all of them. The data show approximately 100,000 clones, about 80% seen once. Input material: PBMCs. The sequence was collected from a human donor in good health. The chain joins TRBV7-8 to TRBJ1-4; D gene uncertain. The DNA for the CDR3 is TGTGCCAGCAGCTTAACGGTTGGAGTCCTTAATGAAAAACTGTTTTTT. Its protein product is CASSLTVGVLNEKLFF.